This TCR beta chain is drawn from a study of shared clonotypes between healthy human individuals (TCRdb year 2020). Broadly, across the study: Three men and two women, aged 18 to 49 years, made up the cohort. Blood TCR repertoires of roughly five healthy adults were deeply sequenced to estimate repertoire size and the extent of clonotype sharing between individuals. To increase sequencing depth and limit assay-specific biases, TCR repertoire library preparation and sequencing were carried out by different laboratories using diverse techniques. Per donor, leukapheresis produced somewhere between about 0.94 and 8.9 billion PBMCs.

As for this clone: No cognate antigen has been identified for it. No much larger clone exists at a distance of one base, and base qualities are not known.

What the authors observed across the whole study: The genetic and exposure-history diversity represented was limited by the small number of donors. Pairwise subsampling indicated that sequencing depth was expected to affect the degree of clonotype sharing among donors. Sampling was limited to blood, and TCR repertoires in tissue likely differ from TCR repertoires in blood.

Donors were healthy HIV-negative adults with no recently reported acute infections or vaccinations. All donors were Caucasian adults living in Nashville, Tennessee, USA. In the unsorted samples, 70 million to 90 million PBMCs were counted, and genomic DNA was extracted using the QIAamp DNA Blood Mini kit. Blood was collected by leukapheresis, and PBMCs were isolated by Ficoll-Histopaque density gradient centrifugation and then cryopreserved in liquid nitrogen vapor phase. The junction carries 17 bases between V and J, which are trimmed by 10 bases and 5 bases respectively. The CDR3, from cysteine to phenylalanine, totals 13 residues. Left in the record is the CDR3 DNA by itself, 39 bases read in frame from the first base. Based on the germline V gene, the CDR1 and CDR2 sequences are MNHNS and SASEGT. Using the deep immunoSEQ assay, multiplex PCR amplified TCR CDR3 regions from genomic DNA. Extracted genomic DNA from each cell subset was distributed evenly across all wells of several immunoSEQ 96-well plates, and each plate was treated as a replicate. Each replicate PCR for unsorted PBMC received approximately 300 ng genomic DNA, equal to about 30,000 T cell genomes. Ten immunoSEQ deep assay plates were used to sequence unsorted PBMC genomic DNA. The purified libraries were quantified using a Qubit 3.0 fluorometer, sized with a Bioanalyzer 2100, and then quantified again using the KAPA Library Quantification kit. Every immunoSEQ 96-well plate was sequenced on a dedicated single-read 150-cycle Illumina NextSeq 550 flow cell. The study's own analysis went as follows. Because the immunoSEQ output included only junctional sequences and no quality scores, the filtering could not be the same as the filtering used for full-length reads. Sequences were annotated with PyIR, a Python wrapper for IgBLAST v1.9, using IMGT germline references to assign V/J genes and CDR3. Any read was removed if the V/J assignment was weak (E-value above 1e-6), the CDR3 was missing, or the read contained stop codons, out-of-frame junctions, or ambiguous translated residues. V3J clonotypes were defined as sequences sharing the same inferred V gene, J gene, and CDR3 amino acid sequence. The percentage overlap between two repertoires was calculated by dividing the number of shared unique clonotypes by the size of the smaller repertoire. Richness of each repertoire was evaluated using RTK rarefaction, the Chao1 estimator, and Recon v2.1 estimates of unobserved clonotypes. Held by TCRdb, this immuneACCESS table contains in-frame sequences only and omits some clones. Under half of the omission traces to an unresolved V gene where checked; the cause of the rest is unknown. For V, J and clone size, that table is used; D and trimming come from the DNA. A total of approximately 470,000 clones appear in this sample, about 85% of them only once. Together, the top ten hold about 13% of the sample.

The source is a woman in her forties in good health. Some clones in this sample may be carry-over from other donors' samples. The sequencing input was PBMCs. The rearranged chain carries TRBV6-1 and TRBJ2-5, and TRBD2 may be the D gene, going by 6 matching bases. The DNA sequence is TGTGCCACCAGACTAGAAGGCCGCGAGACCCAGTACTTC. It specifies CATRLEGRETQYF.